This T cell receptor beta chain stems from a study of CD8+ T cells in alopecia areata. Germline CDR1 and CDR2: SEHNR and FQNEAQ (reference sequence). This CDR3 comprises 14 residues. Described treatment: oral pan-JAK inhibitor, 5-10 mg twice daily. cDNA reverse transcribed from extracted RNA served as the sequencing template. The method was immunoSEQ multiplex PCR; TCRdb's version includes in-frame clones alone and lacks a portion of them. The sample has 90,000 to 100,000 clones, roughly two thirds seen once; the top ten hold about 16%. This clonotype was sampled from a human donor with alopecia areata. The rearrangement uses TRBV7-9 and TRBJ2-5, with a possible D match to TRBD2 (6 bases). The J call may be in error: the DNA end matches TRBJ2-7 better. Specimen: CD8+ T cells sorted from blood, collected at week 4, from a patient treated with tofacitinib. CDR3 nucleotides: TGTGCCAGCAGCTTAGAAGGGACTCCCTACGAGCAGTACTTC. Translating it yields CASSLEGTPYEQYF.